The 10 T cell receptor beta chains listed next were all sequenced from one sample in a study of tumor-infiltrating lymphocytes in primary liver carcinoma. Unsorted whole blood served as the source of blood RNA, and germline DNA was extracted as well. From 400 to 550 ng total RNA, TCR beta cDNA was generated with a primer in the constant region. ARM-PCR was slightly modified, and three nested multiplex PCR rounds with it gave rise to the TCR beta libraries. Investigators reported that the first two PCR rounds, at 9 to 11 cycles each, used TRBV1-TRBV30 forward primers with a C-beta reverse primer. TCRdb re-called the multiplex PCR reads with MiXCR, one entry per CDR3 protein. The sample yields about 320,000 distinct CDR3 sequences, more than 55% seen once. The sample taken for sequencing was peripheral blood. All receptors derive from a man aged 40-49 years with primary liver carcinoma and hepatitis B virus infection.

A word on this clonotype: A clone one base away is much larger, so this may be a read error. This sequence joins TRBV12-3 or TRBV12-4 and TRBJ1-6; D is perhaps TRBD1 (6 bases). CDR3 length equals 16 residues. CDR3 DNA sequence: TGTGCCGGCAGTTCTCAGATGGACAGAGATAATTCACCCCTCCACTTT. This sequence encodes CAGSSQMDRDNSPLHF.

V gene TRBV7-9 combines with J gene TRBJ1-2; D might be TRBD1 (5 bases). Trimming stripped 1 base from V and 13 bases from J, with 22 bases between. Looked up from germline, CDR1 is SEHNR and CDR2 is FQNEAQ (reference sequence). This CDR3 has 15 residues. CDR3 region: CASSLGRDGVYDCTF. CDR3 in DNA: TGTGCCAGCAGCTTAGGCCGGGACGGGGTCTATGACTGCACCTTC.

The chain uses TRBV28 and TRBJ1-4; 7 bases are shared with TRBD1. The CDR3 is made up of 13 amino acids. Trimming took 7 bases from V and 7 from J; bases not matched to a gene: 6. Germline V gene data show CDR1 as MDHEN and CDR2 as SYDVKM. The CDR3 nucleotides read TGTGCCAGCAAAGCAGGGGGGGTTGAAAAACTGTTTTTT. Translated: CASKAGGVEKLFF.

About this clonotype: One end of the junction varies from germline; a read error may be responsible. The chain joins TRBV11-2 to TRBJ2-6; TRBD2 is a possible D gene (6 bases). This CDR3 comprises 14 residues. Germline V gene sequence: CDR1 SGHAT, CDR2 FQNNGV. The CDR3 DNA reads TGTGCCAGCAGCTTAGGCACGGGGGTCAACGTCCTGACTTTC. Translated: CASSLGTGVNVLTF. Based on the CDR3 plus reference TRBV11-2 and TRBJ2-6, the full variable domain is EAGVAQSPRYKIIEKRQSVAFWCNPISGHATLYWYQQILGQGPKLLIQFQNNGVVDDSQLPKDRFSAERLKGVDSTLKIQPAKLEDSAVYLCASSLGTGVNVLTFGAGSRLTVL.

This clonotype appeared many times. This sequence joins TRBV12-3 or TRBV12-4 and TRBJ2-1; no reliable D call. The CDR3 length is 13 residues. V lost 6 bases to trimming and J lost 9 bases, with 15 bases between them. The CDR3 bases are TGTGCCAGCAGCTCGGGCCCCGTAGGTGAGCAGTTCTTC. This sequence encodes CASSSGPVGEQFF.

CDR3 sequence: CASSTGLSGSDTQYF. The CDR3 nucleotides read TGCGCCAGCAGCACGGGACTATCGGGATCAGATACGCAGTATTTT. This chain connects TRBV10-2 to TRBJ2-3; 7 bases align to TRBD2. V trimming: 6 bases; J trimming: 4 bases; junction bases outside the gene matches: 10. This CDR3 comprises 15 residues. Germline CDR1 is WSHSY and CDR2 is SAAADI.

CDR3 residues: CASGQFSGIQYF. The CDR3 DNA follows: TGTGCTAGTGGTCAATTTAGCGGGATCCAGTACTTC. This rearrangement joins TRBV12-5 to TRBJ2-5, with TRBD2 matching over 8 bases. The germline CDR1 and CDR2 sequences are LGHNT and FRNRAP. CDR3 length: 12 residues. The V segment lost 5 bases and the J segment 10 bases; nucleotides outside the gene matches: 6.

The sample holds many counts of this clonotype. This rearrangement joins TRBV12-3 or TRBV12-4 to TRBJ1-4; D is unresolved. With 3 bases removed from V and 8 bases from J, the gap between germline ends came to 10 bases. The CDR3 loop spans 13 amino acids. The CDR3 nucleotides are TGTGCCAGCAGTTTTATGGCAGCGGAAAAACTGTTTTTT. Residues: CASSFMAAEKLFF.

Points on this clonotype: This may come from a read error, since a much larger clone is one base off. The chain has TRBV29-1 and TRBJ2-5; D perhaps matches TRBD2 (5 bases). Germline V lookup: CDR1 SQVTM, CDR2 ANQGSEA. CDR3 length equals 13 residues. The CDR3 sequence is CTVDTRPQETQYF. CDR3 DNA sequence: TGCACCGTTGACACTAGACCCCAAGAGACCCAGTACTTC. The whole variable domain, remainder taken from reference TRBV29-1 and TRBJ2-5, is SAVISQKPSRDICQRGTSLTIQCQVDSQVTMMFWYRQQPGQSLTLIATANQGSEATYESGFVIDKFPISRPNLTFSTLTVSNMSPEDSSIYLCTVDTRPQETQYFGPGTRLLVL.

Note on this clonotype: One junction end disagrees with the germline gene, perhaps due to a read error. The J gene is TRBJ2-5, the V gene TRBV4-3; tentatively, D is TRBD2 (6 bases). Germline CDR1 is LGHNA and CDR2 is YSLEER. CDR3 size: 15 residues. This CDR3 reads CTSSPSGGVEETQYF. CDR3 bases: TGCACCAGCAGCCCATCAGGCGGGGTAGAAGAGACCCAGTACTTC.